This T cell receptor beta chain was captured in a study of CD8 T cells in ankylosing spondylitis. Study-level points and caveats: What appeared characteristic of ankylosing spondylitis blood was a TCR beta motif of seven to nine highly homologous variants.

The ends were cut back, 7 bases at V and 9 bases at J, with 10 bases in the middle. The germline CDR1 and CDR2 sequences are MDHEN and SYDVKM. This CDR3 contains 11 residues. This clonotype showed up many times. What it recognizes is unknown. Scientists made TCR beta libraries using quantitative 5'-RACE with molecular barcodes. TCRdb re-derived calls from the 5' RACE reads in MiXCR, one entry per CDR3 protein. The data show 200,000 to 250,000 distinct CDR3 sequences, roughly 10% seen once. This chain joins TRBV28 and TRBJ2-1, with D maybe TRBD2 (5 bases). Source material: blood, either unsorted or a sorted T cell fraction (not recorded which). This sequence was found in a male donor with ankylosing spondylitis or in good health (not recorded which). CDR3 nucleotide sequence: TGTGCCAGCATGGAGGTCTTTGAGCAGTTCTTC. Protein: CASMEVFEQFF.